What follows describes a single T cell receptor beta chain. It has no known antigen specificity. It has no much larger one-base neighbor in the sample; base qualities were not kept. The trial excluded patients who had a history of autoimmune disease or were on systemic immunosuppression. In every dose cohort, peripheral blood was drawn for TCR sequencing at baseline, cycle 4 day 1, and cycle 7 day 1. The samples were taken from a phase I, first-in-human, multicenter, open-label dose-escalation trial of ivuxolimab. Adults with locally advanced or metastatic melanoma, renal cell, hepatocellular, or head and neck squamous cell carcinoma were enrolled in the trial. Before TCR sequencing, CD4+ and CD8+ T cells were separately sorted from peripheral blood. For sequencing of the TCRbeta CDR3 region, genomic DNA was extracted from the sorted cells. TCRbeta CDR3 regions were sequenced using the immunoSEQ Assay. TCRdb holds this immuneACCESS table with in-frame rearrangements only. Some clones are missing; in checked studies, unresolved V genes explain under half, and the rest has no known cause. The sample table records roughly 60,000 clones; approximately 90% of these occur just once. About 3.8% of the sample belongs to the ten largest clones.

The data were obtained in a study of OX40 agonist ivuxolimab in advanced cancers. Broadly, across the study: The costimulatory receptor OX40 (CD134) was targeted by ivuxolimab, a fully human IgG2 agonistic monoclonal antibody. Intravenous ivuxolimab was administered to patients every 2 weeks at six dose levels: 0.01, 0.1, 0.3, 1.5, 3 and 10 mg/kg. Of the approximately 54 patients in dose escalation, some 20 had hepatocellular carcinoma, roughly 15 had melanoma, 9 had renal cell carcinoma and 9 had head and neck cancer. A male proportion of roughly 80% and a mean age of about 60 years, ranging from 23 to 79, were recorded for the dose-escalation cohort. Patients were allowed to have had prior anti-PD-1, anti-PD-L1 or anti-CTLA-4 therapy, and approximately 40% of the dose-escalation patients had previously received checkpoint inhibitors. Partial responses were achieved by three dose-escalation patients, of whom one had hepatocellular carcinoma and two had cutaneous melanoma. The point of sequencing TCRbeta in the periphery was to test whether ivuxolimab changed TCR sequence diversity and drove clonal T-cell expansion. The paper covers the monotherapy dose-escalation part of the phase I ivuxolimab trial, which included N ≈ 50 patients.

Paper-wide results and their limitations: After ivuxolimab, CD8+ T cells had more expanded clones than CD4+ T cells on average. The antigen specificity of the peripheral T cells that underwent clonal expansion was not determined. In the 0.1-3.0 mg/kg groups, partial responders were among the patients with the lowest normalized peripheral clonal expansion, particularly in CD8+ T cells. Low levels of normalized T-cell clonal expansion were also seen in some nonresponding patients. At doses from 0.1 to 3.0 mg/kg, clonal expansion was seen in both CD4+ and CD8+ blood T cells between baseline and week 6.

The sequence was collected from an adult with an advanced solid tumor such as melanoma, head and neck, liver or kidney cancer. The specimen comprised CD4+ or CD8+ T cells sorted from blood, sampled in a trial of the OX40 agonist ivuxolimab.

DNA sequence: TGTGCCAGCAGCTTGTTCAGGGAGAAGCTGTTTTTT. Its protein is CASSLFREKLFF. The V and J genes are TRBV5-6 and TRBJ2-2; the D gene assignment is perhaps TRBD1 or TRBD2, with each matching 5 bases. In the germline V gene, CDR1 corresponds to SGHDT and CDR2 to YYEEEE. The V end loses 1 base and the J end loses 12 bases, and a stretch of 10 bases separates them. Including the terminal cysteine and phenylalanine, the CDR3 comprises 12 residues. Only the CDR3 DNA is retained, 36 bases long and in frame from the first base. The full variable domain, completed from the reference TRBV5-6 and TRBJ2-2 proteins outside the CDR3, reads DAGVTQSPTHLIKTRGQQVTLRCSPKSGHDTVSWYQQALGQGPQFIFQYYEEEERQRGNFPDRFSGHQFPNYSSELNVNALLLGDSALYLCASSLFREKLFFGEGSRLTVL.